This T cell receptor beta chain was sequenced for a study of graft-versus-host responses after intestinal transplantation. Turning to the study itself: Anti-thymocyte globulin served as induction for all recipients, who then took tacrolimus and steroids for about three years.

Points from the study as a whole: GvH clones were identified in recipient marrow, with some first appearing in ileum or blood.

The table came from immunoSEQ multiplex PCR; TCRdb's copy has only in-frame clones and leaves some out. The sample has around 100,000 clones, roughly 93% seen once. CDR1 is SGHKS, CDR2 YYEKEE, per germline (reference sequence). The CDR3 is made up of 14 amino acids. V was cut by 0 bases and J by 1 base, with 8 bases left in between. Worth noting for this clone: Its antigen is not identified.

The sequence derives from a human donor who was the organ donor for an intestinal transplant. The chain carries TRBV5-5 and TRBJ2-7; D unresolved. The sequencing here drew on unstimulated CD8+ T cells sorted from spleen or lymph node cells, taken before transplant. The CDR3: CASSLDVSSYEQYF. The CDR3 region has the DNA TGTGCCAGCAGCTTGGATGTCAGTTCCTACGAGCAGTACTTC.